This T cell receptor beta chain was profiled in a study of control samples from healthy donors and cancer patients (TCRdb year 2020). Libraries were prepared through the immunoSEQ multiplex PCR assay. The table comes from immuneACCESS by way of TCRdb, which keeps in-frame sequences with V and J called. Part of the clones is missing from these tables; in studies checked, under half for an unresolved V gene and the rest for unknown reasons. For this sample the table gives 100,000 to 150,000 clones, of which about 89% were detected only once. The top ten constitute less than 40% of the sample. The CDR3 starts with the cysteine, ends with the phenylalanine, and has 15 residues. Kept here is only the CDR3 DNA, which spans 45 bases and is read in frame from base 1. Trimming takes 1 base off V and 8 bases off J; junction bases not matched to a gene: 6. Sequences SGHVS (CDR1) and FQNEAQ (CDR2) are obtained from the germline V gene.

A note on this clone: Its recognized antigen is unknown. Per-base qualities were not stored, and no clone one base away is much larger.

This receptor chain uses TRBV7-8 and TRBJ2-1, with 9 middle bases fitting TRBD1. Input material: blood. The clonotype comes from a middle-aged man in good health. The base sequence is TGTGCCAGCAGCTTAGGGGACAGGGATCCCGATGAGCAGTTCTTC. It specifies CASSLGDRDPDEQFF.